This passage covers 29 T cell receptor beta chains from one sample sequenced in a study of spatial heterogeneity in lung cancer (dated by TCRdb to the late 2010s). Preparation of the library involved 5' RACE. Sequencing took place on a NextSeq 500. TCRdb cleaned the public reads at Q25 with fastp, built clones with MiXCR and kept in-frame beta chains. One record per CDR3 amino acid sequence lists the most common genes and DNA. The sample table lists some 4,100 distinct CDR3 sequences, around 24% of them with a count of one. Around 23% of the sample goes to the ten largest clones. Read against the paper, the sample's time point label means: sample taken at primary tumor resection. Whole RNA extracted from tumor and nontumor lung tissue, or from cryopreserved PBMC samples, was used for TCR sequencing without cell sorting. Sequences were derived from PBMCs, sampled at surgery. The origin of the receptors is a female donor with early-stage non-small cell lung cancer.

On this clonotype: A library made for alpha chains picked up this beta chain off target, so its size means little. The J gene is TRBJ2-3, the V gene TRBV6-4; D is uncertain. From germline, CDR1 is MRHNA and CDR2 SNTAGT. Between the trimmed V and J ends, which lost 3 bases and 2 bases, there was a span of 6 bases. The CDR3 runs 13 residues. The CDR3 here is CASSEVPTDTQYF. The CDR3 DNA reads TGTGCCAGCAGTGAGGTCCCCACAGATACGCAGTATTTT.

Concerning this clonotype: Since it is a stray read in a library aimed at alpha chains, this beta chain has a size that is not meaningful. CDR3 sequence reads: CATSLHNNEQFF. CDR3 DNA: TGTGCCACCAGCCTTCATAACAATGAGCAGTTCTTC. This chain links TRBV24-1 with TRBJ2-1; D gene ambiguous. Germline loops: CDR1 KGHDR, CDR2 SFDVKD. The V gene lost 7 bases and the J gene lost 5 bases, with 8 bases spanning the gap. The CDR3 sequence is 12 residues long.

This clonotype was recorded a few times. Within a library made for alpha chains, this beta chain is off target, and its count is uninformative. The J gene is TRBJ2-5, the V gene TRBV7-9; D call uncertain. CDR3 size: 11 residues. Germline V gene sequence: CDR1 SEHNR, CDR2 FQNEAQ (reference sequence). V gave up 2 bases and J gave up 2 bases, with 0 bases separating them. This chain's CDR3 is CASSLQETQYF. CDR3 nucleotides: TGTGCCAGCAGCTTACAAGAGACCCAGTACTTC.

This clonotype was picked up a small number of times. With the library built for alpha chains, this beta chain is off target and its frequency is not meaningful. The chain employs TRBV11-2 and TRBJ2-5; D may be TRBD1 (5 bases). Trimming took 1 base from V and 4 from J, leaving 10 bases between them. CDR3 size: 14 residues. Germline V lookup: CDR1 SGHAT, CDR2 FQNNGV. The CDR3 region is CASSLVGPRETQYF. For the CDR3, the DNA is TGTGCCAGCAGCTTAGTGGGGCCCAGAGAGACCCAGTACTTC.

This clonotype was observed a few times. A library made for alpha chains picked up this beta chain off target, so its size means little. The rearrangement joins TRBV10-3 to TRBJ2-7; D may be TRBD1 or TRBD2 (6 bases each). Germline loops: CDR1 ENHRY, CDR2 SYGVKD. This CDR3 spans 13 amino acids. Trimming cost V 7 bases and J 2 bases, with 12 bases left between them. The CDR3 loop is CAITGGQTYEQYF. The CDR3 DNA is TGTGCCATCACCGGGGGACAAACCTACGAGCAGTACTTC.

On this clonotype: This beta chain came through as a stray read in a library set up for alpha chains, and its size says little. The V call is TRBV6-6, the J call TRBJ2-4; D is ambiguous. This CDR3 is built from 14 residues. Germline V CDR1 and CDR2: MNHNY, SVGAGI (reference sequence). With 5 bases removed from V and 0 bases from J, the gap between germline ends came to 8 bases. Here the CDR3 reads CASSPSAAKNIQYF. CDR3 in DNA: TGTGCCAGCAGTCCCTCCGCAGCCAAAAACATTCAGTACTTC.

Note on this clonotype: Within a library made for alpha chains, this beta chain is off target, and its count is uninformative. CDR3 sequence: CASSPEPGQGSYNEQFF. In nucleotides, the CDR3 is TGCGCCAGCAGCCCGGAGCCGGGACAGGGCTCCTACAATGAGCAGTTCTTC. The chain joins TRBV4-3 to TRBJ2-1; 9 nucleotides line up with TRBD1. V gave up 4 bases and J gave up 0 bases; unmatched junction bases: 7. The CDR3 consists of 17 residues. Germline CDR1 LGHNA, CDR2 YSLEER.

This clonotype appeared a single time. Since it is a stray read in a library aimed at alpha chains, this beta chain has a size that is not meaningful. This chain connects TRBV25-1 to TRBJ1-1; 9 nucleotides line up with TRBD1. This CDR3 is 14 amino acids long. The V gene's germline CDR1 is MGHDK and CDR2 SYGVNS. J was trimmed by 1 base and V by 6 bases; bases with no gene match: 3. The CDR3: CASRGQGRNTEAFF. CDR3 DNA sequence: TGTGCCAGCAGGGGACAGGGACGGAACACTGAAGCTTTCTTT.

This clonotype was detected a few times. This beta chain slipped into a library made for alpha chains as a stray read, so its size is not meaningful. This rearrangement joins TRBV7-6 to TRBJ2-7, with D hard to call. This CDR3 has 13 residues. Germline CDR1 SGHVS, CDR2 FNYEAQ. The V end was cut by 7 bases, the J end by 3 bases, with 13 bases between. The CDR3 is CASNRGPNYEQYF. Written as DNA, the CDR3 is TGTGCCAGCAACCGAGGACCAAACTACGAGCAGTACTTC. Drawing the rest from reference TRBV7-6 and TRBJ2-7, the complete variable domain is GAGVSQSPRYKVTKRGQDVALRCDPISGHVSLYWYRQALGQGPEFLTYFNYEAQQDKSGLPNDRFSAERPEGSISTLTIQRTEQRDSAMYRCASNRGPNYEQYFGPGTRLTVT.

In this sample, this clonotype turned up a few times. This beta chain was picked up by a library intended for alpha chains and is off target, so its count carries little meaning. The CDR3 DNA reads TGTGCCAGCAGACTGCCCTTAGCGGGGAGCTACAATGAGCAGTTCTTC. It translates to CASRLPLAGSYNEQFF. The V and J genes are TRBV11-2 and TRBJ2-1; 8 bases match TRBD2. Germline CDR1 is SGHAT and CDR2 is FQNNGV. This CDR3 is 16 amino acids long. Trimming at V came to 6 bases and at J to 3 bases, leaving 10 bases not matched to a gene.

Turning to this clonotype: As an off-target read in a library built for alpha chains, this beta chain has a frequency of little significance. The chain carries TRBV28 and TRBJ2-7; D gene uncertain. The CDR3 covers 14 residues. Germline CDR1 and CDR2: MDHEN and SYDVKM. The V gene lost 3 bases and the J gene lost 3 bases, with 12 bases spanning the gap. For the CDR3, the DNA is TGTGCCAGCAGTTTGAGAGGCGATCTCTACGAGCAGTACTTC. The encoded protein is CASSLRGDLYEQYF.

A note on this clonotype: With the library built for alpha chains, this beta chain is off target and its frequency is not meaningful. The genes are TRBV12-3 or TRBV12-4 and TRBJ2-1; 12 bases fit TRBD1. V lost 6 bases and J lost 9; bases outside the gene matches: 6. This CDR3 has 14 amino acids. Written as DNA, the CDR3 is TGTGCCAGCAGGCCGGGACAGGGGGCAGGTGAGCAGTTCTTC. Residues: CASRPGQGAGEQFF.

A remark on this clonotype: This beta chain is an unintended read in a library built for alpha chains; its size means little. The gene calls are TRBV12-3 or TRBV12-4 and TRBJ2-7; D is tentatively TRBD1 or TRBD2 (7 bases each). This CDR3 comprises 15 residues. V was cut by 4 bases and J by 7 bases, with 20 bases left in between. CDR3 DNA: TGTGCCAGCAGTTCTCGACTAGCAGGGGGATGGGAGCAGTACTTC. This gives the protein CASSSRLAGGWEQYF.

Worth noting for this clonotype: The library was designed around alpha chains, so this beta chain is a stray read whose abundance carries little weight. V and J are TRBV6-2 or TRBV6-3 and TRBJ2-7, with TRBD2 matching over 10 bases. There are 18 residues in the CDR3. V gave up 10 bases and J gave up 2 bases; unmatched junction bases: 20. CDR1 is MNHEY and CDR2 is SVGEGT in the germline V gene. For the CDR3, the DNA is TGTGCCACCGGGACCGTTTCTAGCGGGAGACTTGGGACCTACGAGCAGTACTTC. Its protein is CATGTVSSGRLGTYEQYF.

The table lists this clonotype with a count of one. Since the library was made to target alpha chains, this beta chain is a stray read and its abundance is not meaningful. The gene calls are TRBV28 and TRBJ2-1; D gene ambiguous. The CDR3 consists of 15 residues. Germline-derived CDR1 and CDR2 are MDHEN and SYDVKM. V was pared by 2 bases and J by 0 bases, with 8 bases between. The DNA for the CDR3 is TGTGCCAGCAGTTTAATCCAGAGCTCCTACAATGAGCAGTTCTTC. It specifies CASSLIQSSYNEQFF.

A word on this clonotype: A much larger clonotype is one base distant, so this may be a read error. Since the library was made to target alpha chains, this beta chain is a stray read and its abundance is not meaningful. This rearrangement joins TRBV5-1 to TRBJ2-7; D remains ambiguous. The CDR3 is 13 residues long. Germline V lookup: CDR1 SGHRS, CDR2 YFSETQ. CDR3 nucleotides: TGCGCCAGCAGCCCTCCGAGCTCCTACGTGCAGTACTTC. This gives the protein CASSPPSSYVQYF. Together with reference TRBV5-1 and TRBJ2-7, the CDR3 gives the full variable domain: KAGVTQTPRYLIKTRGQQVTLSCSPISGHRSVSWYQQTPGQGLQFLFEYFSETQRNKGNFPGRFSGRQFSNSRSEMNVSTLELGDSALYLCASSPPSSYVQYFGPGTRLTVT.

Remarks on this clonotype: This beta chain turned up in a library designed for alpha chains; as an off-target read, its abundance says little. V and J are TRBV2 and TRBJ2-1, with TRBD2 matching over 9 bases. In germline, CDR1 is SNHLY, CDR2 FYNNEI. The junction had 5 bases not matched to a gene; V was cut back by 5 bases and J by 0 bases. The CDR3 sequence is 16 residues long. The CDR3 reads CASSFLSGSSYNEQFF. DNA for the CDR3: TGTGCCAGCAGTTTCCTTAGCGGGAGCTCCTACAATGAGCAGTTCTTC.

With regard to this clonotype: This beta chain lies outside the target of a library built for alpha chains; its clone size means little. The chain uses TRBV5-1 and TRBJ2-7, with D perhaps assigned TRBD1 or TRBD2 (5 bases each). V was trimmed by 4 bases and J by 6 bases, leaving 17 bases between them. The germline CDR1 and CDR2 sequences are SGHRS and YFSETQ. The CDR3 has 14 residues. The CDR3 reads CASSPRGGPGEQYF. The CDR3 region has the DNA TGCGCCAGCAGCCCCCGGGGCGGACCCGGCGAGCAGTACTTC.

This clonotype has only a few counts. Because this beta chain is a stray read in a library intended to capture alpha chains, its abundance should not be given much weight. The chain carries TRBV5-4 and TRBJ2-2; TRBD1 matches 7 bases. The CDR3 length is 16 residues. V was pared by 3 bases and J by 0 bases, with 5 bases of the junction left unmatched. In germline, CDR1 is SGHNT, CDR2 YYREEE (reference sequence). Here the CDR3 DNA reads TGTGCCAGCAGCTCGAGGGACAGTTCGAACACCGGGGAGCTGTTTTTT. This translates into CASSSRDSSNTGELFF.

This clonotype was detected only a few times. This beta chain was picked up by a library intended for alpha chains and is off target, so its count carries little meaning. The chain recombines TRBV6-6 with TRBJ2-2; D not resolved. V was clipped by 2 bases and J by 4 bases, with 8 bases between them. CDR3 length: 14 amino acids. Germline V gives CDR1 MNHNY, CDR2 SVGAGI (reference sequence). As DNA, the CDR3 is TGTGCCAGCAGTTACACAGTGAGCACCGGGGAGCTGTTTTTT. It codes for CASSYTVSTGELFF.

A word on this clonotype: For a library built for alpha chains, this beta chain is a stray read; little rests on its size. The chain links TRBV3-1 to TRBJ2-2; TRBD1 aligns across 7 bases. J was trimmed by 7 bases and V by 3 bases; bases with no gene match: 20. Germline V gene data show CDR1 as LGHDT and CDR2 as YNNKEL (reference sequence). CDR3 length equals 19 residues. The CDR3 DNA sequence: TGTGCCAGCAGCCAGGAACCGGTCGGGAACAGGGGTGTGGACGGGGAGCTGTTTTTT. Encoded protein: CASSQEPVGNRGVDGELFF.

In the case of this clonotype: This beta chain is an off-target read within a library intended for alpha chains, so its frequency means little. The chain joins TRBV11-3 to TRBJ2-1; 8 positions match TRBD2. Per germline, CDR1 SGHNT and CDR2 YENEEA. V shed 4 bases and J 6 bases; nucleotides not matched to a gene: 5. The CDR3 loop spans 14 amino acids. The DNA of the CDR3 is TGTGCCAGCAGCTCCCCGACTAGCGCCAATGAGCAGTTCTTC. Its translation is CASSSPTSANEQFF.

As regards this clonotype: With the library built for alpha chains, this beta chain is off target and its frequency is not meaningful. The V call is TRBV27, the J call TRBJ2-2; 8 bases align to TRBD2. V gave up 6 bases and J gave up 10 bases; unmatched junction bases: 16. Germline-derived CDR1 and CDR2 are MNHEY and SMNVEV (reference sequence). This CDR3 spans 16 amino acids. The CDR3 coding sequence is TGTGCCAGCAGCCGCGGGGGGACCGCTCGTCCGCTGGAGCTGTTTTTT. Its translation is CASSRGGTARPLELFF.

This clonotype is medium-sized (0.01 to 0.1%) in the sample. Since the library was made to target alpha chains, this beta chain is a stray read and its abundance is not meaningful. This sequence joins TRBV28 and TRBJ2-1; the D call may be TRBD1 or TRBD2 (5 bases each). Looked up from germline, CDR1 is MDHEN and CDR2 is SYDVKM. V lost 4 bases and J lost 6, with 16 bases in between. The CDR3 has 15 amino acids. Written as DNA, the CDR3 is TGTGCCAGCAGTTCACCCGGGACCCCCATCAATGAGCAGTTCTTC. Encoded protein: CASSSPGTPINEQFF.

By proportion, this clonotype is medium-sized. As an off-target read in a library built for alpha chains, this beta chain has a frequency of little significance. J is TRBJ2-3 and V is TRBV12-3 or TRBV12-4, with a weak D call TRBD1 (5 bases). V lost 6 bases and J 0 bases, leaving 16 bases between the germline ends. The CDR3 covers 16 residues. CDR3 in amino acids: CASRQWTPQSTDTQYF. CDR3 sequence (DNA): TGTGCCAGCAGGCAATGGACACCTCAAAGCACAGATACGCAGTATTTT.

With regard to this clonotype: The library was built for alpha chains, so this beta chain is an off-target read and its size means little. The chain uses TRBV27 and TRBJ2-5; 7 bases line up with TRBD2. The V gene's germline CDR1 is MNHEY and CDR2 SMNVEV (reference sequence). The V and J ends lost 5 bases and 3 bases, in that order; junction bases with no gene match: 6. This CDR3 has 14 residues. The CDR3 sequence: CASSRAGREETQYF. The DNA for the CDR3 is TGTGCCAGCAGTCGGGCAGGGAGGGAAGAGACCCAGTACTTC.

Points on this clonotype: This beta chain slipped into a library made for alpha chains as a stray read, so its size is not meaningful. The rearrangement links TRBV19 to TRBJ2-3; D is unclear. In germline, CDR1 is LNHDA, CDR2 SQIVND (reference sequence). V gave up 11 bases and J gave up 1 base, with 13 bases separating them. The CDR3 extends over 13 amino acids. Written as DNA, the CDR3 is TGTGCCGCACGGCTGTCGGGCACAGATACGCAGTATTTT. It specifies CAARLSGTDTQYF.

Note on this clonotype: A library made for alpha chains picked up this beta chain off target, so its size means little. V usage is TRBV5-1 and J usage is TRBJ2-5; D perhaps matches TRBD1 (6 bases). Trimming took off 2 bases at V and 0 bases at J, with 8 bases between the two ends. Germline CDR1 reads SGHRS; CDR2 reads YFSETQ. The length of the CDR3 is 14 residues. CDR3 in amino acids: CASSFDRYQETQYF. In DNA form, the CDR3 reads TGCGCCAGCAGCTTTGACAGGTACCAAGAGACCCAGTACTTC.

Concerning this clonotype itself: This beta chain is off target for a library built for alpha chains, so its abundance means little. V is TRBV28 and J is TRBJ2-7; D is perhaps TRBD1 (6 bases). V lost 4 bases and J 6 bases, leaving 16 bases between the germline ends. CDR3 size: 14 residues. Germline CDR1 is MDHEN and CDR2 is SYDVKM. The CDR3 nucleotides are TGTGCCAGCAGTTCAGGGGCCCCTAGGGGCGAGCAGTACTTC. The encoded protein is CASSSGAPRGEQYF.